The sequence of this T cell receptor beta chain was determined in a study of beta chain features in type 1 diabetes. Findings and limits, study-wide: Shortening of TCRB CDR3s, moderate but significant, appeared in all four CD4+ subsets of Type 1 diabetes patients.

A few counts support this clone. Its antigen is undetermined. Isolated RNA was reverse transcribed in full, so expressed TCRB transcripts were sequenced. Assay used: immunoSEQ multiplex PCR; TCRdb lists only in-frame clones, some missing. The sample comprises around 300,000 clones, approximately 15% of which are singletons, and 0.015% to 0.019% rests with the top ten. This CDR3 region has 13 residues. The germline gives CDR1 MNHNY, CDR2 SVGAGI (reference sequence). This clonotype was sampled from a man between 18 and 29 years old with type 1 diabetes. Sequenced: naive CD4+ T cells from blood. The rearrangement joins TRBV6-6 to TRBJ1-6; possibly TRBD1 for D (6 bases). The chain's CDR3 is CGGGLGRNSPLHF. CDR3 nucleotide sequence: TGTGGGGGGGGGCTAGGGAGGAATTCACCCCTCCACTTT.